The 14 T cell receptor beta chains presented below share a single source sample, sequenced in a study of blood T cell repertoires in COVID-19. Sequenced by immunoSEQ multiplex PCR; TCRdb stores in-frame clones only, minus some. The repertoire holds around 280,000 clones, with approximately 89% as singletons. Sequenced: peripheral blood. Receptor source: a woman aged 30 to 39 with COVID-19, enrolled during active disease.

This clone was picked up a small number of times. The rearrangement joins TRBV6-6 to TRBJ2-7, with a tentative D call TRBD2 (7 bases). This CDR3 contains 12 residues. Looked up from germline, CDR1 is MNHNY and CDR2 is SVGAGI (reference sequence). Trimming pared 10 bases from V and 3 bases from J, leaving 13 bases between. For the CDR3, the DNA is TGTGCCACCGGGGGGCCCTACTACGAGCAGTACTTC. Translation: CATGGPYYEQYF.

The chain is built from TRBV19 and TRBJ1-3; D remains ambiguous. Per germline, CDR1 LNHDA and CDR2 SQIVND (reference sequence). This CDR3 region has 13 residues. The V end was cut by 2 bases, the J end by 1 base, with 3 bases between. CDR3 in amino acids: CASSILSGNTIYF. The CDR3 DNA reads as TGTGCCAGTAGTATACTATCTGGAAACACCATATATTTT.

V gene TRBV18 combines with J gene TRBJ2-7; D might be TRBD2 (6 bases). CDR1 is KGHSH and CDR2 is LQKENI in the germline V gene. V dropped 2 bases and J dropped 5 bases, with 16 bases sitting between them. This CDR3 spans 15 amino acids. CDR3 region: CASSPKVLAGNEQYF. CDR3 bases: TGTGCCAGCTCACCAAAAGTACTAGCAGGAAACGAGCAGTACTTC.

The chain has TRBV12-3 or TRBV12-4 and TRBJ2-2; no definite D call. Deletions cut 2 bases from V and 9 bases from J, with 10 bases between. The CDR3 runs to 13 residues. As DNA, the CDR3 is TGTGCCAGCAGTTTATCTCCCCTACGGGAGCTGTTTTTT. This encodes CASSLSPLRELFF.

The gene calls are TRBV4-1 and TRBJ1-2, with D uncertain. Per the germline V gene, CDR1 is MGHRA and CDR2 is YSYEKL. This CDR3 has 14 residues. The V end lost 4 bases, the J end lost 2 bases, and 11 bases lay between the germline ends. The CDR3 protein is CASSPLEGNYGYTF. For the CDR3, the DNA is TGCGCCAGCAGCCCCCTGGAGGGAAACTATGGCTACACCTTC.

This sequence joins TRBV25-1 and TRBJ2-3; 7 bases are a match to TRBD2. V lost 6 bases to trimming and J lost 6 bases; unmatched junction nucleotides: 6. The CDR3 totals 13 residues. Germline-derived CDR1 and CDR2 are MGHDK and SYGVNS. CDR3 in amino acids: CASSAGGEDTQYF. The DNA for the CDR3 is TGTGCCAGCAGCGCTGGGGGGGAGGATACGCAGTATTTT.

This chain uses TRBV3-1 (or the pseudogene TRBV3-2) with TRBJ1-2; no reliable D call. The V gene's germline CDR1 is LGHDT and CDR2 YNNKEL (reference sequence). CDR3 length: 13 residues. Trimming shortened V by 4 bases and J by 5 bases, and 11 bases separated the two germline ends. For the CDR3, the DNA is TGTGCCAGCAGCCGAGCCGAGAATTATGGCTACACCTTC. Translated, it gives CASSRAENYGYTF.

The gene calls are TRBV6-6 and TRBJ2-1; 7 nucleotides match TRBD1. This CDR3 is 15 amino acids long. Trimming took 6 bases from V and 9 from J; bases not matched to a gene: 14. CDR1 and CDR2 from the germline V gene are MNHNY and SVGAGI (reference sequence). The CDR3 loop is CASRAGRQGRGEQFF. The CDR3 DNA follows: TGTGCCAGCAGAGCCGGAAGACAGGGACGGGGTGAGCAGTTCTTC.

The J gene is TRBJ2-5, the V gene TRBV15; TRBD2 aligns across 8 bases. CDR1 is LNHNV and CDR2 is YYDKDF in the germline V gene (reference sequence). CDR3 size: 15 residues. The ends lost 4 bases at V and 5 bases at J; junction bases unmatched: 9. The CDR3 reads CATSKDRGGLETQYF. The DNA for the CDR3 is TGTGCCACCAGCAAAGATCGGGGGGGCCTTGAGACCCAGTACTTC.

The chain is built from TRBV4-2 and TRBJ2-1, with 11 bases aligning to TRBD2. From germline, CDR1 is LGHNA and CDR2 YNFKEQ. Losses at the gene ends were 3 bases for V and 6 bases for J; bases not matched to a gene: 4. The CDR3 spans 15 residues. The CDR3, as DNA: TGTGCCAGCAGCCAGGGCCTAGCGGGGGGCAATGAGCAGTTCTTC. It encodes CASSQGLAGGNEQFF.

This clone appeared a single time. The chain uses TRBV2 and TRBJ2-6; a weak D match, TRBD1 (6 bases). Trimming stripped 5 bases from V and 2 bases from J, with 13 bases between. This CDR3 comprises 16 residues. The germline V gene encodes CDR1 SNHLY and CDR2 FYNNEI. In DNA form, the CDR3 reads TGTGCCAGCAGTCTACAGGGTTTCGCTGGGGCCAACGTCCTGACTTTC. It yields the protein CASSLQGFAGANVLTF.

The V and J genes are TRBV5-6 and TRBJ2-2; TRBD1 is a possible D gene (6 bases). Trimming left V 0 bases short and J 7 bases short, with 19 bases between. From germline, CDR1 is SGHDT and CDR2 YYEEEE. This CDR3 is built from 17 residues. The CDR3 loop is CASSLVEGVMTNGELFF. CDR3 nucleotides: TGTGCCAGCAGCTTGGTTGAGGGGGTGATGACGAACGGGGAGCTGTTTTTT.

This clone came up a few times. The genes are TRBV27 and TRBJ2-7; D might be TRBD1 (6 bases). CDR1 is MNHEY and CDR2 is SMNVEV in the germline V gene (reference sequence). Trimming took 1 base from V and 6 from J, leaving 10 bases between them. The CDR3 totals 13 residues. The CDR3 protein is CASSLFQGFEQYF. The CDR3 coding sequence is TGTGCCAGCAGTTTATTTCAGGGGTTCGAGCAGTACTTC.

The chain combines TRBV7-8 with TRBJ1-2; TRBD1 matches 8 bases. Germline V gene sequence: CDR1 SGHVS, CDR2 FQNEAQ. V dropped 1 base and J dropped 5; count of bases not matched to a gene: 9. The CDR3 spans 16 residues. The CDR3 here is CASSLGAGGVSYGYTF. As DNA, the CDR3 is TGTGCCAGCAGCTTAGGGGCAGGGGGCGTCTCTTATGGCTACACCTTC.